One sample yielded the 31 T cell receptor beta chains listed below, sequenced in a study of identical twins. TCRdb reprocessed the 5' RACE reads via MiXCR and lists one record per CDR3 protein. Here the sample spans a few hundred thousand distinct CDR3 sequences, roughly 8% being singletons. The same sample was also used in a study of yellow fever vaccine responses in identical twins.

Sequences were obtained from CD8+ T cells sorted from blood. Every receptor here comes from a woman aged 18-29 years in good health.

This rearrangement joins TRBV6-2 or TRBV6-3 to TRBJ2-7, with TRBD2 matching over 8 bases. Looked up from germline, CDR1 is MNHEY and CDR2 is SVGEGT. CDR3 length: 16 residues. Unmatched junction bases numbered 9, after V lost 0 bases and J lost 5 bases. In nucleotides, the CDR3 is TGTGCCAGCAGTTACTCGATTGGGACTAGTCGCCACGAGCAGTACTTC. Translated: CASSYSIGTSRHEQYF.

This clonotype was seen ten or more times. This chain links TRBV29-1 with TRBJ2-7; D remains ambiguous. This CDR3 is 13 amino acids long. V was pared by 1 base and J by 2 bases, with 9 bases between. Germline loops: CDR1 SQVTM, CDR2 ANQGSEA. The CDR3 region is CSVEVDKPYEQYF. The CDR3 nucleotides read TGCAGCGTTGAAGTCGACAAGCCCTACGAGCAGTACTTC.

This clonotype was seen ten or more times. V usage is TRBV15 and J usage is TRBJ2-1; 12 bases fit TRBD2. CDR3 length equals 17 residues. CDR1 LNHNV and CDR2 YYDKDF come from the germline V gene (reference sequence). V was pared by 3 bases and J by 5 bases, with 8 bases of the junction left unmatched. The CDR3 sequence: CATSRDWGLAGDNEQFF. Here the CDR3 DNA reads TGTGCCACCAGCAGGGACTGGGGACTAGCGGGCGACAATGAGCAGTTCTTC.

V usage is TRBV5-1 and J usage is TRBJ1-2; no definite D call. Looked up from germline, CDR1 is SGHRS and CDR2 is YFSETQ. The CDR3 extends over 11 amino acids. The V end was cut by 7 bases, the J end by 7 bases, with 11 bases between. The CDR3 reads CASVGEGGYTF. DNA of the CDR3: TGCGCCAGCGTCGGAGAGGGTGGCTACACCTTC.

This clonotype was observed a handful of times. Likely a read error: the CDR3 ends without its conserved phenylalanine or tryptophan. No DNA is shown, since the ends of the CDR3 on it are uncertain; the CDR3 is the one TCRdb lists. The chain combines TRBV15 with TRBJ2-7; TRBD2 is taken as the D call from the table, unchecked against the DNA. From germline, CDR1 is LNHNV and CDR2 YYDKDF (reference sequence). Counting both end residues, the CDR3 totals 9 amino acids. The CDR3 loop reads CATSREGLY.

The chain uses TRBV27 and TRBJ1-1, with 7 bases identical to TRBD1. The CDR3 has 14 residues. Germline V gives CDR1 MNHEY, CDR2 SMNVEV (reference sequence). The V segment lost 5 bases and the J segment 5 bases; nucleotides outside the gene matches: 8. The CDR3 nucleotides read TGTGCCAGCAGTACCCGGGACAGAAGAACTGAAGCTTTCTTT. This encodes CASSTRDRRTEAFF.

Only a few counts were recorded for this clonotype. The rearrangement uses TRBV27 and TRBJ2-3; perhaps TRBD1 as D (6 bases). Germline CDR1 reads MNHEY; CDR2 reads SMNVEV (reference sequence). Between the trimmed V and J ends, which lost 1 base and 5 bases, there was a span of 16 bases. This CDR3 is built from 16 residues. CDR3 in DNA: TGTGCCAGCAGTTTATTAGGGGGACCGACAAGAGATACGCAGTATTTT. It is translated as CASSLLGGPTRDTQYF.

This clonotype came up a few times. The chain carries TRBV2 and TRBJ2-5; the match to TRBD1 covers 9 bases. The CDR3 is 15 amino acids. Germline CDR1 SNHLY, CDR2 FYNNEI. J was trimmed by 1 base and V by 7 bases; bases with no gene match: 7. Here the CDR3 reads CASTERDRVQETQYF. The CDR3 DNA reads as TGTGCCAGCACCGAGCGGGACAGGGTCCAAGAGACCCAGTACTTC. Looking up the rest from reference TRBV2 and TRBJ2-5 gives the full variable domain: EPEVTQTPSHQVTQMGQEVILRCVPISNHLYFYWYRQILGQKVEFLVSFYNNEISEKSEIFDDQFSVERPDGSNFTLKIRSTKLEDSAMYFCASTERDRVQETQYFGPGTRLLVL.

There are a few counts of this clonotype. This rearrangement joins TRBV21-1 to TRBJ2-7; the listed D gene, TRBD1, was not tested against the DNA. TRBV21-1 has pseudogene status. The CDR3 contains 13 residues. CDR3 sequence (DNA): TGTGCCAGCAGCAAATGGGCGAACTACGAGCAGTACTTC. This encodes CASSKWANYEQYF.

This clonotype was seen a few times. The chain carries TRBV6-1 and TRBJ2-5; tentative D call: TRBD1 (6 bases). Germline-derived CDR1 and CDR2 are MNHNS and SASEGT. The CDR3 has 16 amino acids. Trimming shortened V by 6 bases and J by 2 bases, and 19 bases separated the two germline ends. CDR3 coding DNA: TGTGCCAGCAGCCCTAGGACAGCTCCTATTCAAGAGACCCAGTACTTC. It translates to CASSPRTAPIQETQYF.

The table lists this clonotype with many counts. This sequence joins TRBV4-3 and TRBJ2-1; D gene ambiguous. The CDR3 is 15 amino acids. The V end lost 0 bases, the J end lost 3 bases, and 9 bases lay between the germline ends. The germline gives CDR1 LGHNA, CDR2 YSLEER. This CDR3 reads CASSQERFFYNEQFF. DNA of the CDR3: TGCGCCAGCAGCCAAGAACGGTTCTTCTACAATGAGCAGTTCTTC.

The gene calls are TRBV29-1 and TRBJ2-7; D possibly corresponds to TRBD2 (5 bases). CDR3 length: 13 amino acids. CDR1 is SQVTM and CDR2 is ANQGSEA in the germline V gene. V dropped 3 bases and J dropped 3 bases, with 12 bases sitting between them. Written as DNA, the CDR3 is TGCAGCGTTGATATCGGGAAAGACTACGAGCAGTACTTC. The encoded protein is CSVDIGKDYEQYF.

This clonotype has ten or more counts. The rearrangement uses TRBV7-2 and TRBJ2-2, with TRBD2 matching 11 bases. The V gene end was trimmed by 5 bases and the J gene end by 5 bases; junction bases not matched to a gene: 7. CDR1 is SGHTA and CDR2 is FQGNSA in the germline V gene. This CDR3 spans 16 amino acids. The CDR3, as DNA: TGTGCCAGCAGCGAGGGGACTAGCGGAGCTACCGGGGAGCTGTTTTTT. Translation: CASSEGTSGATGELFF.

This clonotype was recorded many times. V is TRBV21-1 and J is TRBJ2-5; TRBD1 is taken as the D call from the table, unchecked against the DNA. TRBV21-1 is shown as a pseudogene. The CDR3 loop spans 14 amino acids. CDR3 bases: TGTGCCAGCAGCAAACCGGGACAGGGAGAGACCCAGTACTTC. Its translation is CASSKPGQGETQYF.

This clonotype was counted a few times. This chain connects TRBV27 to TRBJ2-2; 11 bases align to TRBD2. V dropped 2 bases and J dropped 3; count of bases not matched to a gene: 5. The CDR3 sequence is 17 residues long. Per germline, CDR1 MNHEY and CDR2 SMNVEV (reference sequence). CDR3: CASSLPLAGGHTGELFF. The CDR3 coding sequence is TGTGCCAGCAGTTTACCCCTAGCGGGAGGTCACACCGGGGAGCTGTTTTTT.

The chain combines TRBV27 with TRBJ2-7; 12 bases align to TRBD2. Germline V gives CDR1 MNHEY, CDR2 SMNVEV (reference sequence). Trimming at V came to 6 bases and at J to 4 bases, leaving 7 bases not matched to a gene. The CDR3 is made up of 15 amino acids. CDR3 DNA: TGTGCCAGCAGCAACCGACTAGCGGGAGCTTACGAGCAGTACTTC. The encoded protein is CASSNRLAGAYEQYF.

This clonotype has ten or more counts. The rearrangement uses TRBV7-2 and TRBJ2-3, with D maybe TRBD1 (5 bases). CDR1 is SGHTA, CDR2 FQGNSA, per germline. This CDR3 is built from 14 residues. V was cut by 2 bases and J by 6 bases, with 12 bases left in between. The CDR3 DNA is TGTGCCAGCAGCTTATACAGGTTCGGGGATACGCAGTATTTT. Translated: CASSLYRFGDTQYF.

This clonotype was found many times. CDR3 sequence: CSAPSSGGASYEQYF. The CDR3 bases are TGCAGTGCTCCTTCTAGCGGGGGGGCCTCCTACGAGCAGTACTTC. The chain has TRBV20-1 and TRBJ2-7; 12 bases agree with TRBD2. Germline V gene lookup returns CDR1 DFQATT and CDR2 SNEGSKA (reference sequence). V dropped 5 bases and J dropped 0; count of bases not matched to a gene: 5. There are 15 residues in the CDR3.

The chain employs TRBV7-9 and TRBJ2-7; D call uncertain. The germline V gene encodes CDR1 SEHNR and CDR2 FQNEAQ (reference sequence). V gave up 2 bases and J gave up 0 bases, with 8 bases separating them. CDR3 length equals 14 residues. The CDR3 DNA sequence: TGTGCCAGCAGCTTACTTGAGAGCTCCTACGAGCAGTACTTC. Translating it yields CASSLLESSYEQYF. The whole variable domain, remainder taken from reference TRBV7-9 and TRBJ2-7, is DTGVSQNPRHKITKRGQNVTFRCDPISEHNRLYWYRQTLGQGPEFLTYFQNEAQLEKSRLLSDRFSAERPKGSFSTLEIQRTEQGDSAMYLCASSLLESSYEQYFGPGTRLTVT.

This chain joins TRBV14 and TRBJ2-1; TRBD1 matches 7 bases. The V segment lost 0 bases and the J segment 3 bases; nucleotides outside the gene matches: 5. The CDR3 is 16 residues long. Per germline, CDR1 SGHDN and CDR2 FVKESK. The CDR3 here is CASSQERTGRYNEQFF. CDR3 DNA sequence: TGTGCCAGCAGCCAAGAACGGACAGGCCGCTACAATGAGCAGTTCTTC.

The chain combines TRBV6-2 or TRBV6-3 with TRBJ2-1; TRBD2 matches 7 bases. The CDR3 loop spans 15 amino acids. The V segment lost 2 bases and the J segment 9 bases; nucleotides outside the gene matches: 10. Germline values: CDR1 MNHEY, CDR2 SVGEGT. The CDR3 region is CASSYSGVSGSEQFF. The DNA of the CDR3 is TGTGCCAGCAGTTACAGCGGGGTTTCGGGGTCTGAGCAGTTCTTC.

This clonotype was seen at least ten times. This chain links TRBV7-9 with TRBJ2-1; 11 bases agree with TRBD2. Losses at the gene ends were 4 bases for V and 5 bases for J; bases not matched to a gene: 4. Germline V lookup: CDR1 SEHNR, CDR2 FQNEAQ (reference sequence). The CDR3 totals 15 residues. The CDR3 nucleotides read TGTGCCAGCAGCTCCGGGACTAGCGGTGACAATGAGCAGTTCTTC. This translates into CASSSGTSGDNEQFF.

This clonotype was observed a handful of times. The chain couples TRBV7-9 to TRBJ2-7; possibly TRBD1 or TRBD2 for D (5 bases each). This CDR3 spans 16 amino acids. CDR1 SEHNR and CDR2 FQNEAQ come from the germline V gene (reference sequence). The V and J ends lost 2 bases and 2 bases respectively, with 16 bases between them. The CDR3 nucleotides are TGTGCCAGCAGCTTATCTCGGGACGTCAGGGCCTACGAGCAGTACTTC. Translating gives CASSLSRDVRAYEQYF. The variable domain in full, with the rest retrieved from reference TRBV7-9 and TRBJ2-7, is DTGVSQNPRHKITKRGQNVTFRCDPISEHNRLYWYRQTLGQGPEFLTYFQNEAQLEKSRLLSDRFSAERPKGSFSTLEIQRTEQGDSAMYLCASSLSRDVRAYEQYFGPGTRLTVT.

This clonotype was detected a few times. The chain recombines TRBV7-2 with TRBJ2-7; maybe TRBD1 (8 bases). The CDR3 length is 14 residues. Germline values: CDR1 SGHTA, CDR2 FQGNSA. V lost 6 bases and J lost 2, with 14 bases in between. CDR3: CASRQGGGTYEQYF. CDR3 in DNA: TGTGCCAGCAGACAGGGGGGGGGAACCTACGAGCAGTACTTC.

This clonotype was recorded a few times. This sequence joins TRBV12-3 or TRBV12-4 and TRBJ1-1; D gene uncertain. The V gene lost 3 bases and the J gene lost 1 base, with 6 bases spanning the gap. CDR3 length equals 13 residues. The CDR3 loop is CASSFSANTEAFF. In DNA, the CDR3 is TGTGCCAGCAGTTTCTCAGCGAACACTGAAGCTTTCTTT.

This rearrangement joins TRBV20-1 to TRBJ2-1; 11 bases are a match to TRBD2. Germline lookup yields CDR1 DFQATT and CDR2 SNEGSKA (reference sequence). The CDR3 runs to 18 residues. J was trimmed by 6 bases and V by 0 bases; bases with no gene match: 13. CDR3 in amino acids: CSARDPLLAGGMPNEQFF. The CDR3, as DNA: TGCAGTGCTAGAGATCCGTTGCTAGCGGGGGGAATGCCCAATGAGCAGTTCTTC.

This chain uses TRBV20-1 with TRBJ2-1, with D maybe TRBD2 (6 bases). CDR3 length: 17 amino acids. The germline gives CDR1 DFQATT, CDR2 SNEGSKA (reference sequence). V was shortened by 0 bases and J by 0 bases, with 15 bases between the two germline ends. CDR3 residues: CSARDYRTTSSYNEQFF. Here the CDR3 DNA reads TGCAGTGCTAGAGATTACCGGACTACGAGCTCCTACAATGAGCAGTTCTTC.

This clonotype turned up a few times. The chain is built from TRBV6-5 and TRBJ1-5; D is possibly TRBD1 (6 bases). The V end lost 0 bases, the J end lost 11 bases, and 17 bases lay between the germline ends. The V gene's germline CDR1 is MNHEY and CDR2 SVGAGI. CDR3 length equals 15 residues. Written as DNA, the CDR3 is TGTGCCAGCAGTTACTCGAGATGGGGGCATGAGGCCCAGCATTTT. Translation: CASSYSRWGHEAQHF.

This clonotype was found a few times. The chain uses TRBV6-4 and TRBJ1-1; D gene unclear. Germline V lookup: CDR1 MRHNA, CDR2 SNTAGT. V was clipped by 0 bases and J by 6 bases, with 8 bases between them. The CDR3 has 13 residues. The chain's CDR3 is CASSDSAQSEAFF. CDR3 nucleotides: TGTGCCAGCAGTGACTCGGCTCAATCTGAAGCTTTCTTT.

About this clonotype itself: One base away lies a much larger clone, so this may be a sequencing read error. V is TRBV6-2 or TRBV6-3 and J is TRBJ2-1; 16 bases are a match to TRBD2. Germline assignment: CDR1 MNHEY and CDR2 SVGEGT. Germline trimming cut 1 base from V and 5 bases from J; bases unmatched to any gene: 14. The CDR3 totals 21 residues. CDR3 amino acids: CASSYLGTSGRARNPNNEQFF. The DNA of the CDR3 is TGTGCCAGCAGTTACTTGGGGACTAGCGGGAGGGCCAGAAATCCTAACAATGAGCAGTTCTTC.

This chain uses TRBV30 with TRBJ2-2; no definite D call. The CDR3 extends over 10 amino acids. CDR1 and CDR2 (germline): GTSNPN, SVGIG (reference sequence). V dropped 6 bases and J dropped 9 bases, with 8 bases sitting between them. The CDR3 nucleotides read TGTGCCTGCGGGCGCTGGGAGCTGTTTTTT. Translating it yields CACGRWELFF.